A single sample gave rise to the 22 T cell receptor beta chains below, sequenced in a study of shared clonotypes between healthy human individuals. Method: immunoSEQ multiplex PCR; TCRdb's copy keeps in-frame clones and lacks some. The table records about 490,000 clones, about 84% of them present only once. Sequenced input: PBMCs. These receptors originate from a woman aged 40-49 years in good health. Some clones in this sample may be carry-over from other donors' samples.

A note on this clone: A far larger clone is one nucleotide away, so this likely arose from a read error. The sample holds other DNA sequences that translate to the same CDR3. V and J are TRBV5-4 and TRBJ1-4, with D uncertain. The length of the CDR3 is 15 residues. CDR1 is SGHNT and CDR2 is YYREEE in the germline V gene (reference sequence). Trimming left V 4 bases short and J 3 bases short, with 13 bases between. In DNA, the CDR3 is TGTGCCAGCAGCCGGGAAGGAGGGCCTAATGAAAAACTGTTTTTT. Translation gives CASSREGGPNEKLFF.

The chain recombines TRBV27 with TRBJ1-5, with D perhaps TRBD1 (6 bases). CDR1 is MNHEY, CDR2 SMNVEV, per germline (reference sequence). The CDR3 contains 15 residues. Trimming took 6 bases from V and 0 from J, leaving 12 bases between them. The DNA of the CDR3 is TGTGCCAGCAGATGGACAGTGTATAGCAATCAGCCCCAGCATTTT. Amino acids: CASRWTVYSNQPQHF.

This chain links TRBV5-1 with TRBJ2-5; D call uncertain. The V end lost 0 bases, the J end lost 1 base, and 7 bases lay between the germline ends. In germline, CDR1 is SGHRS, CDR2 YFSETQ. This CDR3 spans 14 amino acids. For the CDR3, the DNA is TGCGCCAGCAGCTTGGGCCAAATCCAAGAGACCCAGTACTTC. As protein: CASSLGQIQETQYF.

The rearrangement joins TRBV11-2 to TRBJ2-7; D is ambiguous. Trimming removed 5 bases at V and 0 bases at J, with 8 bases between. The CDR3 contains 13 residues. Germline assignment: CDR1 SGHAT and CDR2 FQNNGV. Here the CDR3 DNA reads TGTGCCAGCAGCCAGAGTCACTCCTACGAGCAGTACTTC. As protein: CASSQSHSYEQYF. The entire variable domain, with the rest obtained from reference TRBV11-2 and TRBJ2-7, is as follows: EAGVAQSPRYKIIEKRQSVAFWCNPISGHATLYWYQQILGQGPKLLIQFQNNGVVDDSQLPKDRFSAERLKGVDSTLKIQPAKLEDSAVYLCASSQSHSYEQYFGPGTRLTVT.

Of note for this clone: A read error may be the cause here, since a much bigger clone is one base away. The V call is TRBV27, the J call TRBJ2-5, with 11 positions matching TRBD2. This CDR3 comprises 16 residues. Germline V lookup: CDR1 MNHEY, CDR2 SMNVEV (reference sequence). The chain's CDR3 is CASSPGLAGRQGTQYF. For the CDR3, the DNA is TGTGCCAGCAGTCCAGGACTAGCGGGCCGACAAGGGACCCAGTACTTC.

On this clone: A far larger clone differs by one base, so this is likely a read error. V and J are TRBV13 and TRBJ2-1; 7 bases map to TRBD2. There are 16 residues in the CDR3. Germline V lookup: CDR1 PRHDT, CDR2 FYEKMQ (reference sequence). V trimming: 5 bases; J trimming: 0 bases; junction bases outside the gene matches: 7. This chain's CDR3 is CASSPQGGSSYNEQFF. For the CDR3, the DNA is TGTGCCAGCAGCCCCCAGGGCGGGAGCTCCTACAATGAGCAGTTCTTC.

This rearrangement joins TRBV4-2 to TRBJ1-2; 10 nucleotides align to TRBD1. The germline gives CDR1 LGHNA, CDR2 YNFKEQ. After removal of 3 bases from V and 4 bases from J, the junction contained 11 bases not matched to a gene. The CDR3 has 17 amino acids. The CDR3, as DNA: TGTGCCAGCAGCCAGGCGGGCGCTCGGACAGGGGGCTATGGCTACACCTTC. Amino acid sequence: CASSQAGARTGGYGYTF.

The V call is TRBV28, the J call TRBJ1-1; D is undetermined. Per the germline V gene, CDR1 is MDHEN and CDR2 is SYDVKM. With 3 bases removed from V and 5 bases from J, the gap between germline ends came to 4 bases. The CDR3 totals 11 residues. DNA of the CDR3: TGTGCCAGCAGTTTTGGGACTGAAGCTTTCTTT. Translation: CASSFGTEAFF.

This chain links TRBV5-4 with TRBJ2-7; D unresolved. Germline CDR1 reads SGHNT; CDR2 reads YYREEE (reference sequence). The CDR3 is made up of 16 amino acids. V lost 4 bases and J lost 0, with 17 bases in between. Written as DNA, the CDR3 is TGTGCCAGCAGCACGAAGGTGGGCCCTAGCTCCTACGAGCAGTACTTC. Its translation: CASSTKVGPSSYEQYF.

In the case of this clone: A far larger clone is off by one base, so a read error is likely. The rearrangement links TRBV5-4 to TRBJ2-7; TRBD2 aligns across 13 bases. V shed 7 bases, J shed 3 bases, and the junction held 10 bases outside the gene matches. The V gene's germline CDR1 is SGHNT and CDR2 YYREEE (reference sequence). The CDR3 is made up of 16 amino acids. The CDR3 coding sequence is TGTGCCAGCGGCCCGGGCGGACTAGCGGGAGTCTACGAGCAGTACTTC. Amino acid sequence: CASGPGGLAGVYEQYF.

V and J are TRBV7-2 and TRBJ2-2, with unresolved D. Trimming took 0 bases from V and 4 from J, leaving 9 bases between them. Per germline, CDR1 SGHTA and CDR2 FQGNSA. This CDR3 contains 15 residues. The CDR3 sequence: CASSLALGSTGELFF. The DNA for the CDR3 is TGTGCCAGCAGCTTAGCGCTCGGTAGCACCGGGGAGCTGTTTTTT.

DNA of the CDR3: TGCGCCAGCAGCCCGGGACTAGCGGGAGTTGTGCGGGAGACCCAGTACTTC. This encodes CASSPGLAGVVRETQYF. The chain couples TRBV4-1 to TRBJ2-5; 14 bases align to TRBD2. J gave up 5 bases and V 4 bases, and 9 bases lay outside the gene matches. This CDR3 spans 17 amino acids. Per germline, CDR1 MGHRA and CDR2 YSYEKL.

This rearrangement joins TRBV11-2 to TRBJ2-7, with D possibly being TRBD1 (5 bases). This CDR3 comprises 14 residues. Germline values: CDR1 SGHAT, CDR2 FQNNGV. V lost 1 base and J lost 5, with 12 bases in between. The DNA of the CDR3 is TGTGCCAGCAGCTTAGCACGGCAGGGCCACGAGCAGTACTTC. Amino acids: CASSLARQGHEQYF.

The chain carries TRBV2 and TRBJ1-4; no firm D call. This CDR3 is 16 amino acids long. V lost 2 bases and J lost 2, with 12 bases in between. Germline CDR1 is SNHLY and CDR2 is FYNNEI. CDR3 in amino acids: CASSENSGRTNEKLFF. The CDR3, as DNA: TGTGCCAGCAGTGAAAATAGTGGGCGTACTAATGAAAAACTGTTTTTT.

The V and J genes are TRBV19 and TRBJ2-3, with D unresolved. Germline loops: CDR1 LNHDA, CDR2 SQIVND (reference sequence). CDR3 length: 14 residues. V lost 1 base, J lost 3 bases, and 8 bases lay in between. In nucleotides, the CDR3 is TGTGCCAGTAGTATAGGAAGAGGAACAGATACGCAGTATTTT. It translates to CASSIGRGTDTQYF.

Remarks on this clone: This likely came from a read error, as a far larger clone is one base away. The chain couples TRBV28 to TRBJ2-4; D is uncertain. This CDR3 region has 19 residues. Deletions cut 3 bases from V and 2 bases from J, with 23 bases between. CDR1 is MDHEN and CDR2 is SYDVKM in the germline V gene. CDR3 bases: TGTGCCAGCAGTTTGTTTCGGTCCATCCACGGGTTGCCCAAAAACATTCAGTACTTC. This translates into CASSLFRSIHGLPKNIQYF.

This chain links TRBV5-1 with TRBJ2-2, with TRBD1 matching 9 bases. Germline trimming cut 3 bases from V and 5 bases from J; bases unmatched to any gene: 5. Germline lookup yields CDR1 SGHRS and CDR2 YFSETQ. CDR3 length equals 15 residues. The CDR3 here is CASSWGQGGTGELFF. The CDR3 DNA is TGCGCCAGCAGCTGGGGACAGGGCGGTACCGGGGAGCTGTTTTTT.

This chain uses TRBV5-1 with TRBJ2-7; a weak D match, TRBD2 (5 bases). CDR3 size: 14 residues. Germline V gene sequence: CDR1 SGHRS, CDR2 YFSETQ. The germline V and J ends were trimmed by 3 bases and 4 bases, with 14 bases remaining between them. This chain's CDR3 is CASSWGGRAYEQYF. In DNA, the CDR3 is TGCGCCAGCAGCTGGGGTGGGCGGGCATACGAGCAGTACTTC.

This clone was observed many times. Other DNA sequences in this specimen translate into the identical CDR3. The CDR3 coding sequence is TGTGCCAGCAGCGTAGCCCTGCATAGGGATACGCAGTATTTT. Its protein is CASSVALHRDTQYF. V usage is TRBV9 and J usage is TRBJ2-3, with no clear D. The ends were cut back, 0 bases at V and 6 bases at J, with 11 bases in the middle. The CDR3 is made up of 14 amino acids. Germline assignment: CDR1 SGDLS and CDR2 YYNGEE.

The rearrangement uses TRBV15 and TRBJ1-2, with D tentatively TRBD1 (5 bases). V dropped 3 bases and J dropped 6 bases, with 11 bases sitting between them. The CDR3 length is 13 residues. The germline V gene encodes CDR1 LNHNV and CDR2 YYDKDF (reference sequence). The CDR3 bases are TGTGCCACCAGCAGCCGCAGGGCAGATGGCTACACCTTC. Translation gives CATSSRRADGYTF.

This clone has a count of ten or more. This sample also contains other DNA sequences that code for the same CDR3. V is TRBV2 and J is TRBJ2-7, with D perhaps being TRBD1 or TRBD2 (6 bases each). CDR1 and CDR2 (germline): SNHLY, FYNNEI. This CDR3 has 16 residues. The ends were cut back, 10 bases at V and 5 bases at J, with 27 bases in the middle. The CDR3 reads CATHGGRAVRVHEQYF. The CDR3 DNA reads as TGTGCCACCCACGGGGGCCGAGCGGTAAGGGTCCACGAGCAGTACTTC.

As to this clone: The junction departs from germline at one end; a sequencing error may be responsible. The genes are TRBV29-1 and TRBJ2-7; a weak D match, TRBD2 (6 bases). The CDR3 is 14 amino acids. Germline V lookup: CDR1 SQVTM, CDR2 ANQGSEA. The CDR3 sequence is CSVWAGREPYKQYF. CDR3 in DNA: TGCAGCGTGTGGGCTGGGCGGGAACCCTACAAGCAGTACTTC.